This TCR beta chain was observed in a study of blood T cell repertoires in COVID-19. Study-level background: Samples of COVID-19 (acute and convalescent) were obtained from the United States, Italy and Spain.

This clone was seen more than once but under ten times. The method was immunoSEQ multiplex PCR; TCRdb's version includes in-frame clones alone and lacks a portion of them. The sample has about 63,000 clones, approximately 75% seen once. The germline V gene has CDR1 DFQATT and CDR2 SNEGSKA (reference sequence). The CDR3 loop spans 11 amino acids. The V and J ends lost 1 base and 3 bases respectively, with 4 bases between them. The sequenced sample was peripheral blood. The TCR originated in a man in his fifties or sixties with COVID-19, enrolled during active disease. The rearrangement joins TRBV20-1 to TRBJ2-7; D unclear. The CDR3 DNA sequence: TGCAGTGCTAGAGGAGACTACGAGCAGTACTTC. Translated: CSARGDYEQYF.